This is a list of T cell receptor beta chains from one sample in a study of T cells in Graves' hyperthyroidism and ophthalmopathy. TCRdb processed the multiplex PCR reads anew with MiXCR; each CDR3 protein has one entry. The table records roughly 500,000 distinct CDR3 sequences, approximately 44% of them present only once. Source material: peripheral blood or thyroid tissue (not recorded which). These receptors were collected from an adult woman with Graves' disease, either hyperthyroidism or ophthalmopathy (not recorded which). Each CDR3 is given with its conserved first and last residue. The D gene is left open where the match is weak. Clone size is shown for a subset of rows, as once, few, many or a class of expanded clone.

TRBJ2-5 | many | TRBV6-2/TRBV6-3 | TRBD2 | TGTGCCGGGGGAGGGACTAGCGGAGAGACCCAGTACTTC | CAGGGTSGETQYF
TRBJ1-1 | once | TRBV9 | - | TGTACCAGCAGCCCTGGGGGAACAGGAGACGAGATGAACACTGAAGCTTTCTTT | CTSSPGGTGDEMNTEAFF
TRBJ2-2 | - | TRBV20-1 | - | TGCAGTGCTCGGGCGTTCGTGGGGAGAAACACCGGGGAGCTGTTTTTT | CSARAFVGRNTGELFF
TRBJ2-6 | - | TRBV2 | TRBD1 | TGTGCCAGCAGGGGAACAGGGGACATCTCTGGGGCCAACGTCCTGACTTTC | CASRGTGDISGANVLTF
TRBJ1-1 | many | TRBV5-5 | TRBD1 | TGTGCCAGCAGATACCCGGGACAGGGTCGCGGTGAAGCTTTCTTT | CASRYPGQGRGEAFF
TRBJ2-3 | many | TRBV20-1 | TRBD2 | TGCAGTGCTAGCCTCTTAGCGGGAGCCGCGTCAGATACGCAGTATTTT | CSASLLAGAASDTQYF
TRBJ2-7 | - | TRBV6-5 | TRBD2 | TGTGCCAGCAGTTCCCTTAGCGGGAGATCTCGCTACGAGCAGTACTTC | CASSSLSGRSRYEQYF
TRBJ2-2 | few | TRBV28 | TRBD2 | TGTGCCAGCAGTCGGCGGGAGGGCCCCGGGGAGCTGTTTTTT | CASSRREGPGELFF
TRBJ1-5 | many | TRBV2 | TRBD1 | TGTGCCAGCAGCGCGACAGGGTCGGAGCCCCAGCATTTT | CASSATGSEPQHF
TRBJ1-2 | - | TRBV7-3 | - | TGTGCCAGCAGCTTAACGTCGGGGCGGGTGGGGGGCTACACCTTC | CASSLTSGRVGGYTF
TRBJ2-2 | many | TRBV5-1 | TRBD2 | TGCGCCAGCAGCACTCGGACTAGCGGGAACACCGGGGAGCTGTTTTTT | CASSTRTSGNTGELFF
TRBJ1-2 | many | TRBV20-1 | - | TGCAGTGCTAGAGACCGGCGGGGGAGGAACTATGGCTACACCTTC | CSARDRRGRNYGYTF
TRBJ2-5 | - | TRBV7-4 | - | TGTGCCAGCAGCGTCGAGACAGGGACTCTGTACTTC | CASSVETGTLYF
TRBJ2-3 | - | TRBV15 | - | TGTGCCACCAGCAGAGATTCAGGGGGAGGGGCAGATACGCAGTATTTT | CATSRDSGGGADTQYF
TRBJ1-2 | many | TRBV7-9 | - | TGTGCCAGCAGCCCAGATTGGGGGGGGGGCAGGAACTATGGCTACACCTTC | CASSPDWGGGRNYGYTF